The rows below give T cell receptor beta chains drawn from one sample of a study of regulatory T cells in long-lasting Graves disease. A single record per CDR3 protein comes from TCRdb applying MiXCR to the multiplex PCR reads. The sample has about 620,000 distinct CDR3 sequences; around 15% are singletons. These data were also reused for a study on T cells in Graves' hyperthyroidism and ophthalmopathy.

The sequencing used peripheral blood mononuclear cells (PBMCs), collected at new diagnosis, from a patient treated with antithyroid drugs. These receptors came from a woman in her twenties or thirties with Graves disease. Both conserved end residues are part of each CDR3. A D gene is named only where the DNA matches it firmly. Clone sizes are given selectively: once, few, many, or a class where the clone is expanded.

CDR3nt,CDR3aa,j_gene,abundance,d_gene,v_gene
TGTGCCAGCAGCCCGGGGACAGCGGGGGAGACCCAGTACTTC,CASSPGTAGETQYF,TRBJ2-5,NA,NA,TRBV5-4
TGCAGTGCACATAGGAGCGGGGTCACAGATACGCAGTATTTT,CSAHRSGVTDTQYF,TRBJ2-3,NA,TRBD2,TRBV20-1
TGCGCCAGCAGCTTGGAACCAGGACGGACCACCGGGGAGCTGTTTTTT,CASSLEPGRTTGELFF,TRBJ2-2,few,NA,TRBV5-1
TGTGCCTGGAGCTTCGCGGGAGGGCCAACAGATACGCAGTATTTT,CAWSFAGGPTDTQYF,TRBJ2-3,NA,TRBD2,TRBV30
TGTGCCAGCAGTGGGGACACCGTCTCCGAGCAGTACTTC,CASSGDTVSEQYF,TRBJ2-7,many,NA,TRBV2
TGTGCCAGCAGCTTAGGTACAGCCTCAGCGACCCAGTACTTC,CASSLGTASATQYF,TRBJ2-5,few,NA,TRBV7-8
TGTGCCAGCAGCCACCAACAGGGGAACACTGAAGCTTTCTTT,CASSHQQGNTEAFF,TRBJ1-1,many,NA,TRBV3-1
TGTGCCAGCAGCCAAAGGACTAGCGGGAGACAGAGCGGGGAGCTGTTTTTT,CASSQRTSGRQSGELFF,TRBJ2-2,few,TRBD2,TRBV16
TGTGCCTGGAGTGCCTTGGGACAGCCCCAGCATTTT,CAWSALGQPQHF,TRBJ1-5,many,NA,TRBV30
TGTGCCAGCAGCTTAGCGGGAGACAGGGGGCGATACAATGAGCAGTTCTTC,CASSLAGDRGRYNEQFF,TRBJ2-1,NA,TRBD1,TRBV7-9
TGTGCCAGCAGCGTAGCTCCGGGGCCCGAGCGTGGCTACACCTTC,CASSVAPGPERGYTF,TRBJ1-2,many,NA,TRBV9
TGTGCCAGCAGTGACCCGGGACAAGGGGGCGGGAGGGAGCTGTTTTTT,CASSDPGQGGGRELFF,TRBJ2-2,many,NA,TRBV6-1
TGTGCCAGCAGTTTAGGGTTCGGGTCACCCCTCCACTTT,CASSLGFGSPLHF,TRBJ1-6,NA,NA,TRBV6-5
TGTGCCAGCAGCCCGACCGGTCCCAGCGGGAGAAACGAGCAGTACTTC,CASSPTGPSGRNEQYF,TRBJ2-7,NA,TRBD2,TRBV7-9
TGTGCCTGGAGGAATTACAGGGGAGGTAATGAAAAACTGTTTTTT,CAWRNYRGGNEKLFF,TRBJ1-4,NA,TRBD1,TRBV30
TGTGCCAGCAGTGTAATGGCGTTGGCGGGTCAGAGCATTCAGTACTTC,CASSVMALAGQSIQYF,TRBJ2-4,many,NA,TRBV2
TGTGCCAGCAGCACGTACGTCGGGAGCCGCTACACCTTC,CASSTYVGSRYTF,TRBJ1-2,many,NA,TRBV7-2
TGTGCCAGCAGCTTGGGCAGGGGAAATTCACCCCTCCACTTT,CASSLGRGNSPLHF,TRBJ1-6,NA,NA,TRBV5-5
TGTGCCAGTAGTATAGGAGACCGGTACACCGGGGAGCTGTTTTTT,CASSIGDRYTGELFF,TRBJ2-2,NA,NA,TRBV19
TGCAGTGCTAGAATTCTAGCGAGAGATGAGCAGTTCTTC,CSARILARDEQFF,TRBJ2-1,NA,NA,TRBV20-1
TGTGCCAGCAGCCCCTCACAGGGGATGTGGGAAAAACTGTTTTTT,CASSPSQGMWEKLFF,TRBJ1-4,NA,TRBD1,TRBV5-5
TGTGCCAGCAGTGGACTAGCGGGAGAGCAGTACTTC,CASSGLAGEQYF,TRBJ2-7,many,TRBD2,TRBV28
TGTGCCAGCAGTTCCGACAGGGGGCAGGGTGAAAAACTGTTTTTT,CASSSDRGQGEKLFF,TRBJ1-4,NA,TRBD1,TRBV28